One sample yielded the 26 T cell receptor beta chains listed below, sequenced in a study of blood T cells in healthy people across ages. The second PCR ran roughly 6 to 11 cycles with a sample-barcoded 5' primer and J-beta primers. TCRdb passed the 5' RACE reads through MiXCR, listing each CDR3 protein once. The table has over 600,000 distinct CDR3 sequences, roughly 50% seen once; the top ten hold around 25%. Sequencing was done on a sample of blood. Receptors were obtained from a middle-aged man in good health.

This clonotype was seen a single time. This CDR3 is CASSLALPGVETQYF. The CDR3 region has the DNA TGTGCCAGCAGCTTAGCGCTGCCAGGGGTGGAGACCCAGTACTTC. The V call is TRBV7-2, the J call TRBJ2-5, with D tentatively TRBD1 (6 bases). The germline V and J ends were trimmed by 0 bases and 5 bases, with 13 bases remaining between them. The V gene's germline CDR1 is SGHTA and CDR2 FQGNSA. This CDR3 contains 15 residues.

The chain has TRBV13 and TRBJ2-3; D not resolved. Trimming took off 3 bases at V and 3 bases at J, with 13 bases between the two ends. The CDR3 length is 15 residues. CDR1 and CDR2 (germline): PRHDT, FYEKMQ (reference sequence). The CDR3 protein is CASSFSLEVTDTQYF. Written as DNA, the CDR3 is TGTGCCAGCAGCTTTTCTCTAGAGGTGACAGATACGCAGTATTTT.

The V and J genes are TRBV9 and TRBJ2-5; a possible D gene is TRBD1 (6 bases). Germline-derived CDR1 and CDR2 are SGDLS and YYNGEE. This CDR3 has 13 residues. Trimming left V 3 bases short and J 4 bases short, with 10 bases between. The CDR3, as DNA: TGTGCCAGCAGCGGCACAGGGCGAGAGACCCAGTACTTC. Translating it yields CASSGTGRETQYF.

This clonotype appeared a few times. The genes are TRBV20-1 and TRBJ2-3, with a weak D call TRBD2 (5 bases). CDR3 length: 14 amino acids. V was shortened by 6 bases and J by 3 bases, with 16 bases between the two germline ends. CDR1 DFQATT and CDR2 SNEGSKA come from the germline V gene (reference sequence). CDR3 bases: TGCAGTGCGAGACGGCCGGGGAGTACAGATACGCAGTATTTT. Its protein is CSARRPGSTDTQYF.

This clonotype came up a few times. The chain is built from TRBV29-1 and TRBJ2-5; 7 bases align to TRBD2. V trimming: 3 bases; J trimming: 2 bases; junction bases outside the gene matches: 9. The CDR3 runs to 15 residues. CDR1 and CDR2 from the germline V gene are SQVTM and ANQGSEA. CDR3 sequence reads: CSVDYGAGLQETQYF. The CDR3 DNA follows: TGCAGCGTTGATTATGGAGCGGGGCTGCAAGAGACCCAGTACTTC.

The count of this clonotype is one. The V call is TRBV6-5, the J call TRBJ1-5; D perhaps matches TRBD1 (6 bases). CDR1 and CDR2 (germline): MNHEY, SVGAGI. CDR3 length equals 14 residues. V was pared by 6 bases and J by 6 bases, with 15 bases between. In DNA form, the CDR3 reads TGTGCCAGCAGCCTTGACCAGGGGACTCAGCCCCAGCATTTT. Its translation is CASSLDQGTQPQHF.

The CDR3 coding sequence is TGCAGTGCTCGTCCGGGGAGGAGCACAGATACGCAGTATTTT. This translates into CSARPGRSTDTQYF. V gene TRBV20-1 combines with J gene TRBJ2-3, with D possibly matching TRBD2 (6 bases). The CDR3 totals 14 residues. CDR1 is DFQATT, CDR2 SNEGSKA, per germline (reference sequence). Trimming stripped 5 bases from V and 0 bases from J, with 12 bases between.

CDR3: CASSLVSYNEQFF. The CDR3 nucleotides read TGTGCCAGCAGTTTAGTTTCCTACAATGAGCAGTTCTTC. The V call is TRBV12-3 or TRBV12-4, the J call TRBJ2-1, with D unclear. V dropped 1 base and J dropped 1 base, with 2 bases sitting between them. The CDR3 sequence is 13 residues long.

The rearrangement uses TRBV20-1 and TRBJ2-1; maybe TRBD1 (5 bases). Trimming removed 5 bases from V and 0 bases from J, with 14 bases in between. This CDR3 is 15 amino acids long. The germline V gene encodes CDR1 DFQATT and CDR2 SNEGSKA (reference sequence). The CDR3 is CSALRQRISYNEQFF. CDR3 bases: TGCAGTGCTCTGCGACAGAGGATCTCCTACAATGAGCAGTTCTTC.

This CDR3 is CASSLVTGIYEQYF. In DNA form, the CDR3 reads TGTGCCAGCAGCTTAGTAACTGGAATCTACGAGCAGTACTTC. The rearrangement joins TRBV7-2 to TRBJ2-7; unclear D gene. There are 14 residues in the CDR3. Trimming shortened V by 1 base and J by 3 bases, and 10 bases separated the two germline ends. Germline CDR1 is SGHTA and CDR2 is FQGNSA.

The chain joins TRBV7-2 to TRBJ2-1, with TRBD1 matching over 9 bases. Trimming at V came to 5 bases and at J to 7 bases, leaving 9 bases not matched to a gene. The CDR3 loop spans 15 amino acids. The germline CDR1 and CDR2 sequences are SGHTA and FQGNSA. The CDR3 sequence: CASSLVPGTGNEQFF. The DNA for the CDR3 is TGTGCCAGCAGCCTCGTGCCCGGGACAGGGAATGAGCAGTTCTTC.

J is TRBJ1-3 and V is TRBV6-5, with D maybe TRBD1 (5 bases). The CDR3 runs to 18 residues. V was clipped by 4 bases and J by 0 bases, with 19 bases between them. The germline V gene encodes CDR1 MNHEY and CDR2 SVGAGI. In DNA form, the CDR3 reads TGTGCCAGCAGTTGGAATCGGAGGGACCAGTTCTCTGGAAACACCATATATTTT. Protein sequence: CASSWNRRDQFSGNTIYF.

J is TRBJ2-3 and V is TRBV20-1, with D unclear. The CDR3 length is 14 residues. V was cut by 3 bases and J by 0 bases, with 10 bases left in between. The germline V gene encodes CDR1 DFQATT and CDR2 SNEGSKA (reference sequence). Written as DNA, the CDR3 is TGCAGTGCTAGGTCTCCCCTCAGCACAGATACGCAGTATTTT. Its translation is CSARSPLSTDTQYF.

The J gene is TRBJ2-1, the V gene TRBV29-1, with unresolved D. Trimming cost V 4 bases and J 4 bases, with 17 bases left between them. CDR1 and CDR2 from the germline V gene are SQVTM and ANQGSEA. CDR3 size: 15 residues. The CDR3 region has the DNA TGCAGCGTTGGGTTGGTCCCCCAAGGGTACAATGAGCAGTTCTTC. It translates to CSVGLVPQGYNEQFF.

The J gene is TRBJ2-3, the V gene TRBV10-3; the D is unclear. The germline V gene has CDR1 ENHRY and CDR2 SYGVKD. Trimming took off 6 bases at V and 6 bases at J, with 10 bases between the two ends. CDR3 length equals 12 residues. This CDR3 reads CAIRGLADTQYF. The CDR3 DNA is TGTGCCATCAGGGGTCTGGCTGATACGCAGTATTTT.

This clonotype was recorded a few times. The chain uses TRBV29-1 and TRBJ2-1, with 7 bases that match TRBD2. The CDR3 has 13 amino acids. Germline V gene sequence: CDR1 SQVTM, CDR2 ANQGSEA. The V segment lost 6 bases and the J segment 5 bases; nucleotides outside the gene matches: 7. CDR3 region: CSVQTSRNNEQFF. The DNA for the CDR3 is TGCAGCGTCCAGACTAGCAGAAACAATGAGCAGTTCTTC.

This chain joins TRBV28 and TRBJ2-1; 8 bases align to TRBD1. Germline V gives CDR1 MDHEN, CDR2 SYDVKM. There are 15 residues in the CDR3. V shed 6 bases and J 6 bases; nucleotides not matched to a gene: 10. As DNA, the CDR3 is TGTGCCAGCAGCCCGACCGGGACAGGCCTCAATGAGCAGTTCTTC. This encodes CASSPTGTGLNEQFF. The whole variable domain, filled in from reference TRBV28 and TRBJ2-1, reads DVKVTQSSRYLVKRTGEKVFLECVQDMDHENMFWYRQDPGLGLRLIYFSYDVKMKEKGDIPEGYSVSREKKERFSLILESASTNQTSMYLCASSPTGTGLNEQFFGPGTRLTVL.

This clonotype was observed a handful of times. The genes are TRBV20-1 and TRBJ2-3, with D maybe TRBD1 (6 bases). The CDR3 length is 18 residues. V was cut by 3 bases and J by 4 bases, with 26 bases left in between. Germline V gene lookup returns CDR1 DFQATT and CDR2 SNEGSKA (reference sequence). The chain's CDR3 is CSASPGATLNFGADTQYF. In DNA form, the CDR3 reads TGCAGTGCTAGTCCAGGGGCCACACTCAATTTTGGGGCAGATACGCAGTATTTT.

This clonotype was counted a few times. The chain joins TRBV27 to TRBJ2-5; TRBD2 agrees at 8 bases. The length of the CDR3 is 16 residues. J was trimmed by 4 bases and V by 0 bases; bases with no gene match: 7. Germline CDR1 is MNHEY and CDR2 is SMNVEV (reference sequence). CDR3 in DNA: TGTGCCAGCAGTTTATCAAGACGGACTAGCCCAGAGACCCAGTACTTC. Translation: CASSLSRRTSPETQYF.

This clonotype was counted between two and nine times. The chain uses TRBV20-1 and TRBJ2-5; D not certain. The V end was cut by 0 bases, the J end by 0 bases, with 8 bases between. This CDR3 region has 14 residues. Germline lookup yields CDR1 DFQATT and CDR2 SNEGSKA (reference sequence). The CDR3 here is CSARDMADQETQYF. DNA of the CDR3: TGCAGTGCTAGAGATATGGCAGACCAAGAGACCCAGTACTTC.

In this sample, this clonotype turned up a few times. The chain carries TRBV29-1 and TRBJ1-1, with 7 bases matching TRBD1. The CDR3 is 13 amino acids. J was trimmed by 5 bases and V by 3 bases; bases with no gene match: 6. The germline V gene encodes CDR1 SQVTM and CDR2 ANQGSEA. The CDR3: CSVEPETGTEAFF. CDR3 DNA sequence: TGCAGCGTTGAGCCCGAGACAGGGACTGAAGCTTTCTTT.

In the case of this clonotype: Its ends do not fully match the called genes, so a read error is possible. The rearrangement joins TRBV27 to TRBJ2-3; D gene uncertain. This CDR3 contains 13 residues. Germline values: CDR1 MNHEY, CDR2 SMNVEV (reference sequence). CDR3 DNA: TGTGCCGGCAGTTTAGTTGGTACAGATACGCAGTATTTT. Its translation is CAGSLVGTDTQYF.

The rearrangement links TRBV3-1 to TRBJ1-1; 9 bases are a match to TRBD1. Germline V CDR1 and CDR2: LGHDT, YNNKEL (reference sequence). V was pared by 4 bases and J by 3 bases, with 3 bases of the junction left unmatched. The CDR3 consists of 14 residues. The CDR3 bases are TGTGCCAGCAGCCCCAGGACAGGGGACACTGAAGCTTTCTTT. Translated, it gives CASSPRTGDTEAFF. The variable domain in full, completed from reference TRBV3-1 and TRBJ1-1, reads DTAVSQTPKYLVTQMGNDKSIKCEQNLGHDTMYWYKQDSKKFLKIMFSYNNKELIINETVPNRFSPKSPDKAHLNLHINSLELGDSAVYFCASSPRTGDTEAFFGQGTRLTVV.

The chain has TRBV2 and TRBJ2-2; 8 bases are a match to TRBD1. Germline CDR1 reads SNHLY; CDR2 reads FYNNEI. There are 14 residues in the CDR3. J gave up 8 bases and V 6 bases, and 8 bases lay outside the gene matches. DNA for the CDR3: TGTGCCAGCAGCGTAGGGACAGGCGCTGGGGAGCTGTTTTTT. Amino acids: CASSVGTGAGELFF. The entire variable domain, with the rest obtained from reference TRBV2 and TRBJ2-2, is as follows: EPEVTQTPSHQVTQMGQEVILRCVPISNHLYFYWYRQILGQKVEFLVSFYNNEISEKSEIFDDQFSVERPDGSNFTLKIRSTKLEDSAMYFCASSVGTGAGELFFGEGSRLTVL.

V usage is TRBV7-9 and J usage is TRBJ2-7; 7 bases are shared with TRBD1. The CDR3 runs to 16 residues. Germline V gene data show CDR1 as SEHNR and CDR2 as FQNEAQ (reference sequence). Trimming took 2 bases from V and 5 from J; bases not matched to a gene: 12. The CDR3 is CASSLIAKGAIDEQYF. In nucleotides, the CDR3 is TGTGCCAGCAGCTTAATCGCCAAGGGGGCGATTGACGAGCAGTACTTC.

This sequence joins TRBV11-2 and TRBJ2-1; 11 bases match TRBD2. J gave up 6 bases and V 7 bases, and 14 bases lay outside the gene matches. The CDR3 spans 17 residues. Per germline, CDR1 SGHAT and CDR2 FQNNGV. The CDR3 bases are TGTGCCAGCATCTTGCCTTTGACTAGCGGGGCATTCAATGAGCAGTTCTTC. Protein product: CASILPLTSGAFNEQFF.